This passage covers 31 T cell receptor beta chains from one sample sequenced in a study of identical twins. Each CDR3 protein is one row after TCRdb ran MiXCR on the 5' RACE reads. This table has about 250,000 distinct CDR3 sequences, about 8% appearing once. This sample was also put to use in a study of yellow fever vaccine responses in identical twins.

Input material: CD8+ T cells sorted from blood. These receptors came from a woman aged 18-29 years in good health.

The CDR3 sequence is CASSIFLAGGPETQYF. CDR3 DNA: TGTGCCAGCAGTATATTTCTAGCGGGAGGGCCGGAGACCCAGTACTTC. The chain carries TRBV27 and TRBJ2-5; 12 bases are shared with TRBD2. This CDR3 comprises 16 residues. The trim removed 5 bases at V and 5 bases at J, leaving 9 bases unmatched. Germline V gene data show CDR1 as MNHEY and CDR2 as SMNVEV (reference sequence).

The V and J genes are TRBV2 and TRBJ1-5, with D maybe TRBD1 (6 bases). The germline V gene encodes CDR1 SNHLY and CDR2 FYNNEI. V gave up 1 base and J gave up 7 bases, with 11 bases separating them. This CDR3 has 14 amino acids. The CDR3 sequence is CASSEGQGTQPQHF. CDR3 nucleotide sequence: TGTGCCAGCAGTGAAGGGCAGGGGACCCAGCCCCAGCATTTT. Based on the CDR3 plus reference TRBV2 and TRBJ1-5, the full variable domain is EPEVTQTPSHQVTQMGQEVILRCVPISNHLYFYWYRQILGQKVEFLVSFYNNEISEKSEIFDDQFSVERPDGSNFTLKIRSTKLEDSAMYFCASSEGQGTQPQHFGDGTRLSIL.

In its sample, this clonotype was seen many times. This chain joins TRBV29-1 and TRBJ2-2; D is unresolved. V lost 3 bases and J lost 5, with 4 bases in between. The CDR3 is 11 residues long. CDR1 is SQVTM, CDR2 ANQGSEA, per germline. The CDR3 is CSVDATGELFF. CDR3 DNA: TGCAGCGTTGATGCGACCGGGGAGCTGTTTTTT.

The chain uses TRBV3-1 and TRBJ2-7, with a tentative D call TRBD1 (5 bases). Looked up from germline, CDR1 is LGHDT and CDR2 is YNNKEL (reference sequence). The CDR3 contains 15 residues. Between the trimmed V and J ends, which lost 1 base and 4 bases, there was a span of 14 bases. The CDR3 coding sequence is TGTGCCAGCAGCCAAGCTGCAGGGTGGATATACGAGCAGTACTTC. This translates into CASSQAAGWIYEQYF.

This chain joins TRBV4-3 and TRBJ2-5, with TRBD1 as a possible D gene (6 bases). The germline V gene encodes CDR1 LGHNA and CDR2 YSLEER. Trimming cost V 4 bases and J 5 bases, with 17 bases left between them. This CDR3 spans 15 amino acids. DNA for the CDR3: TGCGCCAGCAGCCCTAGTACAGGGTTTCGGGAGACCCAGTACTTC. It is translated as CASSPSTGFRETQYF.

There are a few counts of this clonotype. The rearrangement uses TRBV4-3 and TRBJ1-1; 8 bases are shared with TRBD1. Germline assignment: CDR1 LGHNA and CDR2 YSLEER. CDR3 length equals 13 residues. V gave up 6 bases and J gave up 7 bases; unmatched junction bases: 7. CDR3 DNA: TGCGCCAGCAGTCCTGGACAGGGCGTTGAAGCTTTCTTT. Translation gives CASSPGQGVEAFF.

This clonotype was seen more than once but under ten times. The rearrangement joins TRBV28 to TRBJ2-3; the match to TRBD1 covers 7 bases. The CDR3 sequence is 14 residues long. The V gene's germline CDR1 is MDHEN and CDR2 SYDVKM. V trimming: 5 bases; J trimming: 2 bases; junction bases outside the gene matches: 4. The chain's CDR3 is CASSIDRVTDTQYF. The CDR3 nucleotides are TGTGCCAGCAGTATTGACAGGGTCACAGATACGCAGTATTTT.

There are a few counts of this clonotype. The genes are TRBV27 and TRBJ2-5; 15 bases line up with TRBD2. The CDR3 runs 17 residues. Trimming removed 5 bases from V and 5 bases from J; junction bases left unmatched: 9. CDR1 is MNHEY, CDR2 SMNVEV, per germline (reference sequence). CDR3 sequence: CASSTRTSGRAEETQYF. CDR3 sequence (DNA): TGTGCCAGCAGTACACGGACTAGCGGGAGGGCCGAGGAGACCCAGTACTTC.

This clonotype was picked up many times. The chain has TRBV4-1 and TRBJ2-7; possibly TRBD1 for D (6 bases). Trimming removed 4 bases from V and 0 bases from J, with 10 bases in between. The CDR3 consists of 14 residues. Germline V lookup: CDR1 MGHRA, CDR2 YSYEKL. CDR3 sequence: CASSRTESSYEQYF. The CDR3 nucleotides read TGCGCCAGCAGCCGGACAGAGAGCTCCTACGAGCAGTACTTC.

This clonotype was seen a few times. In nucleotides, the CDR3 is TGTGCCAGCAGCACCCCTAGCGAAAGCACAGATACGCAGTATTTT. Translating gives CASSTPSESTDTQYF. The chain couples TRBV2 to TRBJ2-3, with D possibly TRBD2 on 6 matching bases. Deletions cut 6 bases from V and 0 bases from J, with 13 bases between. CDR3 length: 15 residues. Germline CDR1 SNHLY, CDR2 FYNNEI.

This chain links TRBV10-1 with TRBJ2-5, with 10 bases lining up with TRBD1. V was pared by 6 bases and J by 3 bases, with 4 bases of the junction left unmatched. The CDR3 totals 14 residues. CDR1 and CDR2 (germline): WNHNN, SYGVQD (reference sequence). The CDR3 spells CASSTDRGEETQYF. In nucleotides, the CDR3 is TGCGCCAGCAGCACGGACAGGGGGGAAGAGACCCAGTACTTC.

This clonotype was recorded many times. The V gene is TRBV5-1, the J gene TRBJ2-7, with a possible D match to TRBD2 (5 bases). The CDR3 extends over 13 amino acids. The V gene's germline CDR1 is SGHRS and CDR2 YFSETQ. Trimming pared 0 bases from V and 1 base from J, leaving 5 bases between. The CDR3 DNA reads as TGCGCCAGCAGCTTGGGGGAGTCCTACGAGCAGTACTTC. Its protein is CASSLGESYEQYF.

This clonotype appeared a few times. V is TRBV7-3 and J is TRBJ1-1, with unresolved D. This CDR3 comprises 13 residues. Deletions cut 2 bases from V and 1 base from J, with 5 bases between. Germline assignment: CDR1 SGHTA and CDR2 FQGTGA. CDR3 sequence (DNA): TGTGCCAGCAGCTTATTTGAGAACACTGAAGCTTTCTTT. Translation gives CASSLFENTEAFF. Full variable domain (rest looked up from reference TRBV7-3 and TRBJ1-1): GAGVSQTPSNKVTEKGKYVELRCDPISGHTALYWYRQSLGQGPEFLIYFQGTGAADDSGLPNDRFFAVRPEGSVSTLKIQRTERGDSAVYLCASSLFENTEAFFGQGTRLTVV.

The chain employs TRBV11-2 and TRBJ2-4, with no clear D. With 5 bases removed from V and 8 bases from J, the gap between germline ends came to 10 bases. The CDR3 loop spans 12 amino acids. CDR1 and CDR2 (germline): SGHAT, FQNNGV. CDR3 in DNA: TGTGCCAGCAGCCAAATGATAGACATTCAGTACTTC. This codes for CASSQMIDIQYF. The full variable domain, its missing parts supplied by reference TRBV11-2 and TRBJ2-4, is EAGVAQSPRYKIIEKRQSVAFWCNPISGHATLYWYQQILGQGPKLLIQFQNNGVVDDSQLPKDRFSAERLKGVDSTLKIQPAKLEDSAVYLCASSQMIDIQYFGAGTRLSVL.

This clonotype has at least ten counts. This rearrangement joins TRBV12-3 or TRBV12-4 to TRBJ2-2; either TRBD1 or TRBD2 may fit D (6 bases each). V was shortened by 4 bases and J by 1 base, with 10 bases between the two germline ends. The CDR3 is 15 amino acids. Written as DNA, the CDR3 is TGTGCCAGCAGTTGGGGGGCCGGGAACACCGGGGAGCTGTTTTTT. Translation: CASSWGAGNTGELFF.

The sample holds a few counts of this clonotype. The V and J genes are TRBV7-9 and TRBJ2-1; D is unclear. V gave up 5 bases and J gave up 5 bases, with 10 bases separating them. CDR1 and CDR2 (germline): SEHNR, FQNEAQ (reference sequence). The CDR3 runs 13 residues. CDR3 region: CASSPRRDNEQFF. The CDR3 DNA reads TGTGCCAGCAGCCCGAGGAGAGACAATGAGCAGTTCTTC.

The table lists this clonotype with many counts. The J gene is TRBJ1-2, the V gene TRBV28; D is uncertain. Trimming took off 6 bases at V and 4 bases at J, with 18 bases between the two ends. This CDR3 is built from 15 residues. Germline V lookup: CDR1 MDHEN, CDR2 SYDVKM. The CDR3 reads CASSPSPGSIYGYTF. CDR3 nucleotide sequence: TGTGCCAGCAGCCCTTCCCCCGGGTCGATCTATGGCTACACCTTC.

V is TRBV27 and J is TRBJ2-7; a possible D gene is TRBD2 (5 bases). The CDR3 is 13 residues long. Germline V gene lookup returns CDR1 MNHEY and CDR2 SMNVEV (reference sequence). The V end was cut by 6 bases, the J end by 3 bases, with 12 bases between. CDR3 sequence reads: CASSRRGYYEQYF. CDR3 in DNA: TGTGCCAGCAGCCGACGGGGTTACTACGAGCAGTACTTC.

This clonotype was seen only a few times. V and J are TRBV5-1 and TRBJ2-7, with 11 bases aligning to TRBD2. The CDR3 is made up of 15 amino acids. With V trimmed by 3 bases and J by 5 bases, 7 bases remained unmatched. Germline lookup yields CDR1 SGHRS and CDR2 YFSETQ. CDR3: CASSSMTSGVHEQYF. For the CDR3, the DNA is TGCGCCAGCAGCTCGATGACTAGCGGGGTCCACGAGCAGTACTTC.

This clonotype was seen ten or more times. The chain combines TRBV28 with TRBJ2-1, with 9 bases matching TRBD2. V gave up 3 bases and J gave up 6 bases; unmatched junction bases: 6. CDR1 and CDR2 from the germline V gene are MDHEN and SYDVKM. The CDR3 contains 15 residues. The CDR3 is CASSLGREGINEQFF. The CDR3 coding sequence is TGTGCCAGCAGTTTGGGGCGGGAGGGGATCAATGAGCAGTTCTTC.

V and J are TRBV20-1 and TRBJ2-1, with TRBD1 identical over 10 bases. Unmatched junction bases numbered 6, after V lost 4 bases and J lost 6 bases. Germline V gene sequence: CDR1 DFQATT, CDR2 SNEGSKA (reference sequence). The CDR3 loop spans 14 amino acids. CDR3 sequence (DNA): TGCAGTGCTACCGGGACAGGGGACTTCAATGAGCAGTTCTTC. The encoded protein is CSATGTGDFNEQFF.

This clonotype was seen more than once but under ten times. Relative to the germline gene, one junction end is altered; a read error may explain this. This chain connects TRBV7-9 to TRBJ2-5, with 10 positions matching TRBD2. The V gene's germline CDR1 is SEHNR and CDR2 FQNEAQ (reference sequence). This CDR3 has 16 residues. In DNA form, the CDR3 reads TGTGCCAACAGCCCCGTCGGACTAGCGGTGGGGGAGACCCAGTACTTC. Its translation is CANSPVGLAVGETQYF.

The J gene is TRBJ2-6, the V gene TRBV4-3; D perhaps matches TRBD1 (6 bases). The CDR3 spans 17 residues. Germline V gives CDR1 LGHNA, CDR2 YSLEER. Trimming left V 5 bases short and J 0 bases short, with 14 bases between. Here the CDR3 reads CASSASSQGSGANVLTF. The CDR3 DNA sequence: TGCGCCAGCAGCGCGTCGTCACAGGGCTCTGGGGCCAACGTCCTGACTTTC.

This clonotype has only a few counts. The chain joins TRBV5-1 to TRBJ2-3, with TRBD2 matching 11 bases. Germline V lookup: CDR1 SGHRS, CDR2 YFSETQ. The CDR3 runs 18 residues. V gave up 0 bases and J gave up 0 bases; unmatched junction bases: 6. This chain's CDR3 is CASSLALAGGFSTDTQYF. The CDR3 nucleotides are TGCGCCAGCAGCTTGGCGCTAGCGGGGGGCTTTAGCACAGATACGCAGTATTTT.

This clonotype was observed a handful of times. At one of its ends the junction is not consistent with the germline gene, which may arise from a read error. The rearrangement uses TRBV6-2 or TRBV6-3 and TRBJ2-5, with D perhaps assigned TRBD1 or TRBD2 (5 bases each). Germline CDR1 reads MNHEY; CDR2 reads SVGEGT. The CDR3 loop spans 12 amino acids. The CDR3 coding sequence is TGTGCCAGCAGTGATCGCCGGGACCGCTACTTCTTC. Translation gives CASSDRRDRYFF.

This chain uses TRBV11-2 with TRBJ2-1; D uncertain. CDR3 size: 15 residues. The V gene's germline CDR1 is SGHAT and CDR2 FQNNGV. The V and J ends lost 3 bases and 7 bases respectively, with 16 bases between them. The CDR3 nucleotides read TGTGCCAGCAGCTTTCCCTGGGAAGACGATAATGAGCAGTTCTTC. Translation gives CASSFPWEDDNEQFF.

V gene TRBV7-6 combines with J gene TRBJ2-3; D gene unclear. Per germline, CDR1 SGHVS and CDR2 FNYEAQ. Trimming removed 2 bases from V and 2 bases from J, with 8 bases in between. CDR3 length: 14 amino acids. The CDR3 DNA reads TGTGCCAGCAGCTTAAGGTTGGCCACAGATACGCAGTATTTT. Its protein product is CASSLRLATDTQYF.

This clonotype was picked up many times. The chain joins TRBV7-9 to TRBJ2-1, with a tentative D call TRBD2 (6 bases). Germline-derived CDR1 and CDR2 are SEHNR and FQNEAQ (reference sequence). V gave up 4 bases and J gave up 9 bases, with 10 bases separating them. The CDR3 length is 12 residues. The chain's CDR3 is CASSWGVSEQFF. CDR3 DNA: TGTGCCAGCAGCTGGGGGGTTAGTGAGCAGTTCTTC.

The chain joins TRBV5-8 to TRBJ2-7; 7 positions agree with TRBD2. J lost 3 bases, V lost 2 bases, and 11 bases had no gene match. Per germline, CDR1 SGHTS and CDR2 YDEGEE. The CDR3 is 16 amino acids. DNA of the CDR3: TGTGCCAGCAGCTTTCTAGGACTAGATCGAAGCTACGAGCAGTACTTC. It yields the protein CASSFLGLDRSYEQYF.

This clonotype was recorded many times. The chain is built from TRBV29-1 and TRBJ1-1; D unclear. Germline CDR1 SQVTM, CDR2 ANQGSEA. CDR3 size: 14 residues. Trimming took off 1 base at V and 1 base at J, with 10 bases between the two ends. The CDR3 region is CSVEGQTRNTEAFF. In DNA, the CDR3 is TGCAGCGTTGAAGGCCAAACCCGGAACACTGAAGCTTTCTTT.

This clonotype was observed once. This rearrangement joins TRBV2 to TRBJ2-7; 7 bases fit TRBD2. From germline, CDR1 is SNHLY and CDR2 FYNNEI. The CDR3 sequence is 18 residues long. Unmatched junction bases numbered 23, after V lost 11 bases and J lost 1 base. In nucleotides, the CDR3 is TGTGCCTTCAGTTTACGTATCGGGAGGACCTATATATCCTACGAGCAGTACTTC. Translation gives CAFSLRIGRTYISYEQYF.